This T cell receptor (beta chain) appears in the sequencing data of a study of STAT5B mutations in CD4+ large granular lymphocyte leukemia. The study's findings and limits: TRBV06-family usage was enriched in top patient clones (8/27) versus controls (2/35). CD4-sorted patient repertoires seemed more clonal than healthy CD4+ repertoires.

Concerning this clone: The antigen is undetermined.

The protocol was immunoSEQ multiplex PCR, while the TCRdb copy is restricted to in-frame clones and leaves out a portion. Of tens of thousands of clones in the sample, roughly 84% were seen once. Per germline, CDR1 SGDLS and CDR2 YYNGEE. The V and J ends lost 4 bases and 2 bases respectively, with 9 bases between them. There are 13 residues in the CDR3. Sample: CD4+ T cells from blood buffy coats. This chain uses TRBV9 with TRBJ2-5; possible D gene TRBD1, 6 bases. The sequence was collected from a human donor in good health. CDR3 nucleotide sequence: TGTGCCAGCAGCCTAGGGGGACAAGAGACCCAGTACTTC. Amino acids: CASSLGGQETQYF. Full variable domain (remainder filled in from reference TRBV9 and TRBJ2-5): DSGVTQTPKHLITATGQRVTLRCSPRSGDLSVYWYQQSLDQGLQFLIQYYNGEERAKGNILERFSAQQFPDLHSELNLSSLELGDSALYFCASSLGGQETQYFGPGTRLLVL.